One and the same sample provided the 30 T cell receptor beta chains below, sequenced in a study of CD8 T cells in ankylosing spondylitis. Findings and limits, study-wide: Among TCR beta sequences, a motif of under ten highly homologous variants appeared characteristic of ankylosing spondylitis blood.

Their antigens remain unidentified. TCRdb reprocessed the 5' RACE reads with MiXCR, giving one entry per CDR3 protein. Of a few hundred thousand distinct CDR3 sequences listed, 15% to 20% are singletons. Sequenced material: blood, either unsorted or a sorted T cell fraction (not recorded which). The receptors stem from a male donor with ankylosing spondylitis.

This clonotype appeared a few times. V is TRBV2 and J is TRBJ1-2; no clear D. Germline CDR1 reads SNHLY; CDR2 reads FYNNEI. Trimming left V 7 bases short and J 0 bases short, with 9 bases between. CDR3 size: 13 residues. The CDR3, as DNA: TGTGCCAGCACGGGCAGTGCTAACTATGGCTACACCTTC. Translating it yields CASTGSANYGYTF.

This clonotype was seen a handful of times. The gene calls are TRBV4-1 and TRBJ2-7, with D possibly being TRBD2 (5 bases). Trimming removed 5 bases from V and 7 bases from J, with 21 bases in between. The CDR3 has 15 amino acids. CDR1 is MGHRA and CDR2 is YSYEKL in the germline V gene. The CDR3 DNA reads TGCGCCAGCAGCTCCTACGAGGGTGTTCTAAAAGAGCAGTACTTC. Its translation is CASSSYEGVLKEQYF.

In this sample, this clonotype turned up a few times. CDR3 sequence reads: CASSHLRTGTGELFF. In nucleotides, the CDR3 is TGTGCCAGCAGCCACCTCCGGACCGGAACCGGGGAGCTGTTTTTT. V usage is TRBV7-9 and J usage is TRBJ2-2, with D hard to call. The CDR3 runs to 15 residues. V lost 5 bases to trimming and J lost 5 bases, with 15 bases between them. Germline V gene sequence: CDR1 SEHNR, CDR2 FQNEAQ (reference sequence).

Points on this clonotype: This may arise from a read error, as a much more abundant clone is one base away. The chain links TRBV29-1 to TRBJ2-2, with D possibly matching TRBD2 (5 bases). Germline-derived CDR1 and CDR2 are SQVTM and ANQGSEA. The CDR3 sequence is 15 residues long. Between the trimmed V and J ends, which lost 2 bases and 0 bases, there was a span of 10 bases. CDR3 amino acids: CSVESLAANTGELFF. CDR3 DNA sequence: TGCAGCGTTGAAAGCCTAGCAGCGAACACCGGGGAGCTGTTTTTT.

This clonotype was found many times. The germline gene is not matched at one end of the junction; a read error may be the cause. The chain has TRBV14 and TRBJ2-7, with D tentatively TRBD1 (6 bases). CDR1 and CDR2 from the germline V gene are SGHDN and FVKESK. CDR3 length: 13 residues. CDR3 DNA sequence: TGCGCCAGCAGCCACGGAACAGGGTACGAGCAGTACTTC. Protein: CASSHGTGYEQYF.

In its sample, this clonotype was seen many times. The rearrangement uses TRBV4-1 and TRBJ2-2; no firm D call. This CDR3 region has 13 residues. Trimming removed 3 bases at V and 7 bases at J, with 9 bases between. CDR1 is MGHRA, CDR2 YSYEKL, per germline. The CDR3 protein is CASSHYVGGELFF. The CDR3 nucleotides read TGCGCCAGCAGCCATTATGTCGGCGGGGAGCTGTTTTTT.

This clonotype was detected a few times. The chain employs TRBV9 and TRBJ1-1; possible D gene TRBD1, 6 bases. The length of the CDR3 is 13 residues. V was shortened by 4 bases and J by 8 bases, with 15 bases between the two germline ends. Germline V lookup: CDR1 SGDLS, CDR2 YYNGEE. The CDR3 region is CASSSATGTEAFF. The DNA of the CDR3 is TGTGCCAGCAGCTCTGCAACGGGGACAGAAGCTTTCTTT.

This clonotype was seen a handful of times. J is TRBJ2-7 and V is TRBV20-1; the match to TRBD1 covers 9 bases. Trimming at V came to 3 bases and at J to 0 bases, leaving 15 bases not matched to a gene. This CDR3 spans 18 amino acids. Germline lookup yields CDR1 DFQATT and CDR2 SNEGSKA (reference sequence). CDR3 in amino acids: CSASFRDRVSRSSYEQYF. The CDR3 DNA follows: TGCAGTGCTAGTTTCCGGGACAGGGTTTCTCGGAGCTCCTACGAGCAGTACTTC.

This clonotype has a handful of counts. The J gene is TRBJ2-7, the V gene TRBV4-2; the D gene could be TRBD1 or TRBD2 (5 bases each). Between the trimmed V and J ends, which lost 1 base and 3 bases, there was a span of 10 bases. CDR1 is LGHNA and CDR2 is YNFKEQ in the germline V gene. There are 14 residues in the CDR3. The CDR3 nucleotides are TGTGCCAGCAGCCAAGGAGAGGGGCTCTACGAGCAGTACTTC. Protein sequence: CASSQGEGLYEQYF.

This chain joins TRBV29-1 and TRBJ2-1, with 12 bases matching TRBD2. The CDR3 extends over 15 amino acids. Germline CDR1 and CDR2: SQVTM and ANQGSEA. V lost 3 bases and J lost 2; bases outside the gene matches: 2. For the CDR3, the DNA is TGCAGCGTTGAGGGACTAGCGGGCACCTACAATGAGCAGTTCTTC. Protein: CSVEGLAGTYNEQFF.

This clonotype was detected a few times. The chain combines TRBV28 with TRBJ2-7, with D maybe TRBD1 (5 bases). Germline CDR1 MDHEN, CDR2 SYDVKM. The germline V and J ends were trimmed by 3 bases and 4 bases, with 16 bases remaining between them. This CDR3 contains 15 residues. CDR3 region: CASSFVGALSYEQYF. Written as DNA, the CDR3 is TGTGCCAGCAGTTTCGTAGGGGCCCTTTCTTACGAGCAGTACTTC.

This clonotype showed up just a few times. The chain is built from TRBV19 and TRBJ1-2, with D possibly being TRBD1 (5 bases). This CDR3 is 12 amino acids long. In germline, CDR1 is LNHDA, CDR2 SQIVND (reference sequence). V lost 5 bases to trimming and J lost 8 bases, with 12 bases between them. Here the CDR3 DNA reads TGTGCCAGTAGTCGCGACAGTAGCGGCTACACCTTC. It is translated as CASSRDSSGYTF. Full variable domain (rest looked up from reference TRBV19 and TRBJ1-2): DGGITQSPKYLFRKEGQNVTLSCEQNLNHDAMYWYRQDPGQGLRLIYYSQIVNDFQKGDIAEGYSVSREKKESFPLTVTSAQKNPTAFYLCASSRDSSGYTFGSGTRLTVV.

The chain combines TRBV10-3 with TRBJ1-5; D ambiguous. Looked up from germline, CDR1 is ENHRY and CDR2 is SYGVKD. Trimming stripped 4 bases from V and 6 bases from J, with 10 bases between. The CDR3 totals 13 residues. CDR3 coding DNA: TGTGCCATCAGTGTCGGGGAGGGTCAGCCCCAGCATTTT. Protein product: CAISVGEGQPQHF.

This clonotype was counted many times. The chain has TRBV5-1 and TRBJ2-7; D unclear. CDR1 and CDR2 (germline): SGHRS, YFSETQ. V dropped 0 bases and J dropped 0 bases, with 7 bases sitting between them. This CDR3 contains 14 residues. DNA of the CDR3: TGCGCCAGCAGCTTGGGCAGTAACTCCTACGAGCAGTACTTC. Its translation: CASSLGSNSYEQYF.

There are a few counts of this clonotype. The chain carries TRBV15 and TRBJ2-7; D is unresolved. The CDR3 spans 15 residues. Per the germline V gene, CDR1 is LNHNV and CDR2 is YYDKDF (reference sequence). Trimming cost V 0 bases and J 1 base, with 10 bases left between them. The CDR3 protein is CATSRDLTTSYEQYF. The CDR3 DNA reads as TGTGCCACCAGCAGAGATCTGACCACGTCCTACGAGCAGTACTTC. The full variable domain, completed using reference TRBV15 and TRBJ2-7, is DAMVIQNPRYQVTQFGKPVTLSCSQTLNHNVMYWYQQKSSQAPKLLFHYYDKDFNNEADTPDNFQSRRPNTSFCFLDIRSPGLGDTAMYLCATSRDLTTSYEQYFGPGTRLTVT.

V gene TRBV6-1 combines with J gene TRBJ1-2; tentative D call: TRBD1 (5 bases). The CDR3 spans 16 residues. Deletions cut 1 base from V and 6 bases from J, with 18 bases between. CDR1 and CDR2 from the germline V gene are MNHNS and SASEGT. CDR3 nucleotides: TGTGCCAGCAGTGAAGGCGAAGGGGCCCCAGGCCATGGCTACACCTTC. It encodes CASSEGEGAPGHGYTF.

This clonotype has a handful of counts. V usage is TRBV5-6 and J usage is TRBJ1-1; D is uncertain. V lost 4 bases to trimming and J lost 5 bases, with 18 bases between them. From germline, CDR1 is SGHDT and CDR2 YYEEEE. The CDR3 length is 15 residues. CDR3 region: CASSALAGRRTEAFF. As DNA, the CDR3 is TGTGCCAGCAGCGCCCTGGCGGGGAGAAGGACTGAAGCTTTCTTT.

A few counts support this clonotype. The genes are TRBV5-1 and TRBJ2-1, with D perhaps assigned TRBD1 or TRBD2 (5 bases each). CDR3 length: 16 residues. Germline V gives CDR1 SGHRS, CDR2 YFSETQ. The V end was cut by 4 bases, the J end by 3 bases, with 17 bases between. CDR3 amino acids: CASSAEETDLYNEQFF. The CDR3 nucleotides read TGCGCCAGCAGCGCGGAGGAGACAGATCTCTACAATGAGCAGTTCTTC.

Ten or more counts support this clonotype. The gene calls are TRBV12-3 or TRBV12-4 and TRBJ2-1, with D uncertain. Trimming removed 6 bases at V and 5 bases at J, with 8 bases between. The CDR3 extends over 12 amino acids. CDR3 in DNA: TGTGCCAGCAGCATTACAGACAATGAGCAGTTCTTC. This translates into CASSITDNEQFF.

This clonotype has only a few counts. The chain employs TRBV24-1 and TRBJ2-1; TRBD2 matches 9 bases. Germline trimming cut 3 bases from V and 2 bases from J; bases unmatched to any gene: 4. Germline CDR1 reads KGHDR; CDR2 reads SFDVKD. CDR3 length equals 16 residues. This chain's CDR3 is CATSDETSGPYNEQFF. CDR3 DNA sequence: TGTGCCACCAGTGATGAGACTAGCGGACCCTACAATGAGCAGTTCTTC.

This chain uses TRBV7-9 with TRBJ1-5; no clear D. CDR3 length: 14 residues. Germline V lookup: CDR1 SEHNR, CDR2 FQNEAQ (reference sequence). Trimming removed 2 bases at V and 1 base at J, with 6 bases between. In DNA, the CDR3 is TGTGCCAGCAGCTTAACCGCGAGCAATCAGCCCCAGCATTTT. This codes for CASSLTASNQPQHF.

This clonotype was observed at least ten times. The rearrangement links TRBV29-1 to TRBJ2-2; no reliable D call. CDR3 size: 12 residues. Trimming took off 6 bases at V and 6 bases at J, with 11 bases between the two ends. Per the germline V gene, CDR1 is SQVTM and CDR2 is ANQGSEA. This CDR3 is CSVEQPSGELFF. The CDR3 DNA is TGCAGCGTCGAACAGCCGTCCGGGGAGCTGTTTTTT.

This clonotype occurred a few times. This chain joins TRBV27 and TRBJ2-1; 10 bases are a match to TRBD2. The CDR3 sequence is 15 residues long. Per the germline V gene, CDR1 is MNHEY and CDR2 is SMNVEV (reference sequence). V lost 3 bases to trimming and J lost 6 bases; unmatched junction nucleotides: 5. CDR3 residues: CASSLSLAGANEQFF. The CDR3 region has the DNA TGTGCCAGCAGTTTGAGCCTAGCGGGAGCCAATGAGCAGTTCTTC.

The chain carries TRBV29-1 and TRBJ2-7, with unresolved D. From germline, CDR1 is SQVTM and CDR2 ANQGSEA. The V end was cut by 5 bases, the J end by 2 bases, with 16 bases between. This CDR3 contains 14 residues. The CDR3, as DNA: TGCAGCGTTTTGTCGGATAGGGCCACCTACGAGCAGTACTTC. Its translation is CSVLSDRATYEQYF.

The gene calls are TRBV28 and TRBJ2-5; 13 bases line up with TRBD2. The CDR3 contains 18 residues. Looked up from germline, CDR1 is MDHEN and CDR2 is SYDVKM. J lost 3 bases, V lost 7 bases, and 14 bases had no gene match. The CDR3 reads CASTISPGGLAGEETQYF. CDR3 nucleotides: TGTGCCAGCACCATCTCTCCTGGCGGACTAGCGGGAGAAGAGACCCAGTACTTC.

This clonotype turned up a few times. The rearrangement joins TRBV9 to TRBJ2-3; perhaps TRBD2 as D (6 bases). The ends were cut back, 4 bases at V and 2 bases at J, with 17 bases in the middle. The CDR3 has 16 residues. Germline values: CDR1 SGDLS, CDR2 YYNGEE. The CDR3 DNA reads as TGTGCCAGCAGCCCGTCGGGCGGGGTAGCCACAGATACGCAGTATTTT. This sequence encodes CASSPSGGVATDTQYF.

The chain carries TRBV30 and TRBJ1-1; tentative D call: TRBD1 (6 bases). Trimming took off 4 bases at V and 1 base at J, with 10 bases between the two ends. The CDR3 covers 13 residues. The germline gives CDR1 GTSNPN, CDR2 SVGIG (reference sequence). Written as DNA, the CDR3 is TGTGCCTGGAATGTAGGGGGGAACACTGAAGCTTTCTTT. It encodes CAWNVGGNTEAFF.

DNA of the CDR3: TGTGCCAGCAGCTCCCGGGCTCCGGGGTACCAAGAGACCCAGTACTTC. Amino acid sequence: CASSSRAPGYQETQYF. V gene TRBV11-2 combines with J gene TRBJ2-5; maybe TRBD2 (5 bases). CDR3 length equals 16 residues. Per the germline V gene, CDR1 is SGHAT and CDR2 is FQNNGV. Trimming cost V 4 bases and J 0 bases, with 15 bases left between them.

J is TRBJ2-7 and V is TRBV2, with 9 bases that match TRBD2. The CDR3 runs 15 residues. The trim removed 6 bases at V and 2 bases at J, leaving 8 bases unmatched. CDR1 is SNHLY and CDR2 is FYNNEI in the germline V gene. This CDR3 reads CASRVTSGLPYEQYF. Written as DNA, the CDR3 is TGTGCCAGCAGGGTTACTAGCGGGCTGCCCTACGAGCAGTACTTC. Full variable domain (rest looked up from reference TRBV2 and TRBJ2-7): EPEVTQTPSHQVTQMGQEVILRCVPISNHLYFYWYRQILGQKVEFLVSFYNNEISEKSEIFDDQFSVERPDGSNFTLKIRSTKLEDSAMYFCASRVTSGLPYEQYFGPGTRLTVT.

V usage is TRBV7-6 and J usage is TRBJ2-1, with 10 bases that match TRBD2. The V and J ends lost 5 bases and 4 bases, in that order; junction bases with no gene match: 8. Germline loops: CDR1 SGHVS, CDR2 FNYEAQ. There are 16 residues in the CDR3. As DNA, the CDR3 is TGTGCCAGCAGCCAACTCACTAGCGGGAATTACAATGAGCAGTTCTTC. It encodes CASSQLTSGNYNEQFF. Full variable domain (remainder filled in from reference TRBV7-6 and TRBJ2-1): GAGVSQSPRYKVTKRGQDVALRCDPISGHVSLYWYRQALGQGPEFLTYFNYEAQQDKSGLPNDRFSAERPEGSISTLTIQRTEQRDSAMYRCASSQLTSGNYNEQFFGPGTRLTVL.